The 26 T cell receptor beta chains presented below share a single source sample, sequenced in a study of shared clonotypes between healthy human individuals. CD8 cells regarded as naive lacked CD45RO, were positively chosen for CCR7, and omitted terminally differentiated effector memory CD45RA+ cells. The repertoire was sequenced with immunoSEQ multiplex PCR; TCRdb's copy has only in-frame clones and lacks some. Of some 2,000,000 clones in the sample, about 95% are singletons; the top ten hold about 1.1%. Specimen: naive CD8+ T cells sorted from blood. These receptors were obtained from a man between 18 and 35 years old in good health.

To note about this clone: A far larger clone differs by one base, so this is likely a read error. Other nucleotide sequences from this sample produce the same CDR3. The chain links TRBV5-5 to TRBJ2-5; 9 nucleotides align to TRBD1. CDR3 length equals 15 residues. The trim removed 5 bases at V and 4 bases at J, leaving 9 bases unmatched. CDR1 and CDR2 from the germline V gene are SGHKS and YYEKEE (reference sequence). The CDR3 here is CASRNEQGAGETQYF. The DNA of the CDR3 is TGTGCCAGCAGGAACGAACAGGGGGCTGGAGAGACCCAGTACTTC. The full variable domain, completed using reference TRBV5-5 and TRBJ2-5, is DAGVTQSPTHLIKTRGQQVTLRCSPISGHKSVSWYQQVLGQGPQFIFQYYEKEERGRGNFPDRFSARQFPNYSSELNVNALLLGDSALYLCASRNEQGAGETQYFGPGTRLLVL.

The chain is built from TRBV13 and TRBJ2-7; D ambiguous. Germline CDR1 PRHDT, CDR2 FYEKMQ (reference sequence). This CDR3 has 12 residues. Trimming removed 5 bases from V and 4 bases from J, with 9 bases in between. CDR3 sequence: CASSTKGYEQYF. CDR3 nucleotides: TGTGCCAGCAGCACAAAGGGTTACGAGCAGTACTTC. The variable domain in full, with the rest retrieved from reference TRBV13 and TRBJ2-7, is AAGVIQSPRHLIKEKRETATLKCYPIPRHDTVYWYQQGPGQDPQFLISFYEKMQSDKGSIPDRFSAQQFSDYHSELNMSSLELGDSALYFCASSTKGYEQYFGPGTRLTVT.

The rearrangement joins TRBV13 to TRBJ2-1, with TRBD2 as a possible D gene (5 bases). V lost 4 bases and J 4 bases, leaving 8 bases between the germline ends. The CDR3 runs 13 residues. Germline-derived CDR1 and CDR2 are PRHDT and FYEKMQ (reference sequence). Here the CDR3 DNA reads TGTGCCAGCAGCTCTCGGGATTACAATGAGCAGTTCTTC. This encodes CASSSRDYNEQFF.

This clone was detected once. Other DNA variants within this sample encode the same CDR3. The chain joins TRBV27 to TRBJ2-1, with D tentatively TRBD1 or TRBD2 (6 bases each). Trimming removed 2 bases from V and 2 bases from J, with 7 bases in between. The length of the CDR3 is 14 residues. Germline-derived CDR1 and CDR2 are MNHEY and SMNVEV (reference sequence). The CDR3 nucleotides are TGTGCCAGCAGTTTACGGGGGCCCTACAATGAGCAGTTCTTC. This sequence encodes CASSLRGPYNEQFF.

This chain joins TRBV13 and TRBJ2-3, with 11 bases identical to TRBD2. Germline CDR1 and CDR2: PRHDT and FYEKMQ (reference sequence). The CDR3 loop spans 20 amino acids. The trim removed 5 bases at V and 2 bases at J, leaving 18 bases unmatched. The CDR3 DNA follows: TGTGCCAGCAGCAGCGCGGAATTTATTAGCGGGAGGGGGAACACAGATACGCAGTATTTT. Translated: CASSSAEFISGRGNTDTQYF.

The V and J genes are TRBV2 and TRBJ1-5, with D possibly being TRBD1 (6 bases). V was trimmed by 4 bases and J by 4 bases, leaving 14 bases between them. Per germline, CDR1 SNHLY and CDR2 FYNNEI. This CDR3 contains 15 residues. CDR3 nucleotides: TGTGCCAGCAGTGGTTTAGGGGGAGGAAATCAGCCCCAGCATTTT. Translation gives CASSGLGGGNQPQHF.

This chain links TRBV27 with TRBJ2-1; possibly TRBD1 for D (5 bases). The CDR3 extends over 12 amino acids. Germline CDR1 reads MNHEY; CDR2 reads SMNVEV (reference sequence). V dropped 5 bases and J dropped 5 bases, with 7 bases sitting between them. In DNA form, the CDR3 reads TGTGCCAGCAGTATAGGGGACAATGAGCAGTTCTTC. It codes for CASSIGDNEQFF.

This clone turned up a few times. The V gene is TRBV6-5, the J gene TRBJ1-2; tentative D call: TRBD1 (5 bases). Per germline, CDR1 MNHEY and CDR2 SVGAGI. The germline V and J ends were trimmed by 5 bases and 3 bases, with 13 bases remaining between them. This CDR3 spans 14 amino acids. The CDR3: CASSPQTAHYGYTF. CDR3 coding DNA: TGTGCCAGCAGTCCTCAGACAGCTCACTATGGCTACACCTTC.

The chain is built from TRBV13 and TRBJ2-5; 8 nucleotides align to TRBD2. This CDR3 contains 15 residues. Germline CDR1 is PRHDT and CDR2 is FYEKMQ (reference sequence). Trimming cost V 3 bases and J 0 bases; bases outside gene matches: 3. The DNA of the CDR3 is TGTGCCAGCAGCTTGCGGGGGGCTTACCAAGAGACCCAGTACTTC. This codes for CASSLRGAYQETQYF.

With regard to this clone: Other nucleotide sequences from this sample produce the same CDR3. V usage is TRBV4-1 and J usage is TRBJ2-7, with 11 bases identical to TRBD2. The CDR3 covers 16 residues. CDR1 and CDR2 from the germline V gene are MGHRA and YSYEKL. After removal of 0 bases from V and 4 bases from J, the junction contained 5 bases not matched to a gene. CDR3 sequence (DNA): TGCGCCAGCAGCCAAGACCGGACTAGCGGGCTGTACGAGCAGTACTTC. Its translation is CASSQDRTSGLYEQYF.

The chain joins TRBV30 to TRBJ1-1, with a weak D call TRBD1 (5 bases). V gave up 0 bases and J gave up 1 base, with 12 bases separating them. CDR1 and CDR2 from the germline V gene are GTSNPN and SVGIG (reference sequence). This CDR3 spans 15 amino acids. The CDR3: CAWSVQGHRNTEAFF. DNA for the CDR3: TGTGCCTGGAGTGTACAAGGACACAGGAACACTGAAGCTTTCTTT.

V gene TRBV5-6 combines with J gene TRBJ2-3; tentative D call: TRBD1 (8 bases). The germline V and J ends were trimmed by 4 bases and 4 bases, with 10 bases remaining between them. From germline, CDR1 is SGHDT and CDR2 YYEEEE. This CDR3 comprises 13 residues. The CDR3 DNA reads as TGTGCCAGCAGCACAGGGGGGGCAGATACGCAGTATTTT. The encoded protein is CASSTGGADTQYF.

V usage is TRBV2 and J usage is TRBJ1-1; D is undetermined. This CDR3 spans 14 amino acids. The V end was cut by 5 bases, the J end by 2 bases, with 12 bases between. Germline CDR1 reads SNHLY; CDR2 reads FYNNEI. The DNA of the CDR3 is TGTGCCAGCAGTTCCCGAGGGTCCAACACTGAAGCTTTCTTT. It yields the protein CASSSRGSNTEAFF.

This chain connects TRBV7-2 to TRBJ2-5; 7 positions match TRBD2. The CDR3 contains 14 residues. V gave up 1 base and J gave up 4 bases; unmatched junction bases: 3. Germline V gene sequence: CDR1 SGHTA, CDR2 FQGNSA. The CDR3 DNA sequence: TGTGCCAGCAGCTTAGACGGGGGGATAGAGACCCAGTACTTC. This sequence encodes CASSLDGGIETQYF.

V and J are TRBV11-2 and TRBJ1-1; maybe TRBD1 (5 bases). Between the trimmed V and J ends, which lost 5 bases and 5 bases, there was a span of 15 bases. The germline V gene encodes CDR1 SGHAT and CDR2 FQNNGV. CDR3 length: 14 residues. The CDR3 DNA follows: TGTGCCAGCAGCACCCCCCGGGGGGGGACTGAAGCTTTCTTT. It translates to CASSTPRGGTEAFF.

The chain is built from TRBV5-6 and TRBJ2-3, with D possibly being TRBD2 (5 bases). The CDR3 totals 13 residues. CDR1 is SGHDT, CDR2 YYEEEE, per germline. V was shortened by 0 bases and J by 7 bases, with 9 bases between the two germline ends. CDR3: CASSLGGQNTQYF. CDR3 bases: TGTGCCAGCAGCTTGGGAGGGCAGAATACGCAGTATTTT.

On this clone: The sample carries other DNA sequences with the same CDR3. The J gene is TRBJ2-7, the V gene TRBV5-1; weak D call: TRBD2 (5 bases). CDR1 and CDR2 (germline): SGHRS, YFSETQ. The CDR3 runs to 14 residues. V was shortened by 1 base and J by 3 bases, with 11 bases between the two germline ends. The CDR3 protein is CASSLKAGDYEQYF. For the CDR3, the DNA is TGCGCCAGCAGCTTGAAAGCCGGGGACTACGAGCAGTACTTC. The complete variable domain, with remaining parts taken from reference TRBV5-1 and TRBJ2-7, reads KAGVTQTPRYLIKTRGQQVTLSCSPISGHRSVSWYQQTPGQGLQFLFEYFSETQRNKGNFPGRFSGRQFSNSRSEMNVSTLELGDSALYLCASSLKAGDYEQYFGPGTRLTVT.

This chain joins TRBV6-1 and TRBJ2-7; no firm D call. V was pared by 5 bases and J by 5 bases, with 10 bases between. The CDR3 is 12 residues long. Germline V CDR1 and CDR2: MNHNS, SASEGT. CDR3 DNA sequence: TGTGCCAGCAGTCGGGTCCCCAACGAGCAGTACTTC. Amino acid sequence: CASSRVPNEQYF.

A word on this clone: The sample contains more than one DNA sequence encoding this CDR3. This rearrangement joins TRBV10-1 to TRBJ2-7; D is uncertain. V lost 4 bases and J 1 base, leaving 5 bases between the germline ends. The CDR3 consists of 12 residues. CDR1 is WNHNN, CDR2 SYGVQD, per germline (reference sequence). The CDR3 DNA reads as TGCGCCAGCAGTGGCGGATCCTACGAGCAGTACTTC. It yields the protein CASSGGSYEQYF.

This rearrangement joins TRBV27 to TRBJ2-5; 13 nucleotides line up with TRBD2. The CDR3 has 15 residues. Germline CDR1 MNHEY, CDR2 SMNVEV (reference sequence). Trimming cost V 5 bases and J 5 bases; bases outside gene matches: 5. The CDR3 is CASSGGLAGRETQYF. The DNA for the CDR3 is TGTGCCAGCAGTGGGGGACTAGCGGGACGCGAGACCCAGTACTTC.

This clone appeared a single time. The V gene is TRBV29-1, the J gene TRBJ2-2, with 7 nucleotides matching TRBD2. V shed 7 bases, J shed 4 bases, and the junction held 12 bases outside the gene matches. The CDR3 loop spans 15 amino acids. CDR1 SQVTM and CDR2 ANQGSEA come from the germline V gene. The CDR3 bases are TGCAGCGCTCACGAAAGCGGGGCTAGCACCGGGGAGCTGTTTTTT. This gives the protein CSAHESGASTGELFF.

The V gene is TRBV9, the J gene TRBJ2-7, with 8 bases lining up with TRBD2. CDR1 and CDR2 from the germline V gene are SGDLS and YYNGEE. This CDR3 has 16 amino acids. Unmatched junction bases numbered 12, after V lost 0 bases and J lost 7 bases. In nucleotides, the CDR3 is TGTGCCAGCAGCGTAGAAGGTAGCGGGATCTCGGGGGAGCAGTACTTC. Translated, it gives CASSVEGSGISGEQYF.

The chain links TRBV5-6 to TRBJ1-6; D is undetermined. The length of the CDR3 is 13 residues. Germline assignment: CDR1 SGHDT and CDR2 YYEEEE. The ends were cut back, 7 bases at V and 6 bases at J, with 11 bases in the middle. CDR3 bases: TGTGCCAGCGCCGGTGGCCTTAATTCACCCCTCCACTTT. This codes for CASAGGLNSPLHF.

Here the CDR3 reads CASSPGRYYGYTF. The CDR3, as DNA: TGTGCCAGCAGCCCAGGACGGTACTATGGCTACACCTTC. The rearrangement joins TRBV11-2 to TRBJ1-2; D is undetermined. The ends were cut back, 5 bases at V and 3 bases at J, with 10 bases in the middle. This CDR3 spans 13 amino acids. CDR1 SGHAT and CDR2 FQNNGV come from the germline V gene.

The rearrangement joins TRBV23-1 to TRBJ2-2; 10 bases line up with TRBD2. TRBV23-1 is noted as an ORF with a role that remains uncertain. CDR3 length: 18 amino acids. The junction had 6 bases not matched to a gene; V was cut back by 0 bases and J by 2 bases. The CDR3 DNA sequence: TGCGCCAGCAGTCAATCGGGGGGACTAGCGACAAACACCGGGGAGCTGTTTTTT. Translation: CASSQSGGLATNTGELFF.

Here the CDR3 reads CASEGGNSYEQYF. DNA for the CDR3: TGTGCCAGCGAGGGGGGCAACTCCTACGAGCAGTACTTC. This chain connects TRBV6-5 to TRBJ2-7; either TRBD1 or TRBD2 may fit D (6 bases each). Per the germline V gene, CDR1 is MNHEY and CDR2 is SVGAGI. Trimming removed 8 bases at V and 0 bases at J, with 11 bases between. The CDR3 is 13 residues long.